A single sample is the source of the 19 T cell receptor beta chains below, sequenced in a study of T cells expressing NK-cell markers. TCRdb reanalyzed the 5' RACE reads and collapses them to one entry per CDR3 protein, without DNA. The sample data list over 200,000 distinct CDR3 sequences. The sequenced sample was blood T cells: a sorted CD56 or NKG2C T cell subset, CD4+ or CD8+ T cells, or bulk PBMC T cells (not recorded which). The receptors come from a man aged 18 to 35 in good health.

CDR3 region: CASILPGGIDEQYF. The gene calls are TRBV7-2 and TRBJ2-7; TCRdb outputs TRBD1, but without DNA this stays unchecked. This CDR3 region has 14 residues. Per germline, CDR1 SGHTA and CDR2 FQGNSA.

The chain combines TRBV15 with TRBJ2-1; TCRdb lists TRBD2, though no DNA is available to test this call. CDR1 and CDR2 from the germline V gene are LNHNV and YYDKDF (reference sequence). CDR3 length equals 19 residues. The CDR3 region is CATSRVLLTSGRALPGQFF.

The rearrangement uses TRBV5-1 and TRBJ2-1; TCRdb gives TRBD1 as the D gene, but with no DNA this cannot be confirmed. This CDR3 has 16 amino acids. Looked up from germline, CDR1 is SGHRS and CDR2 is YFSETQ. The CDR3 reads CASSSAPGTGYNEQFF.

The J gene is TRBJ1-3, the V gene TRBV18. The CDR3 totals 15 residues. Germline V gives CDR1 KGHSH, CDR2 LQKENI. The CDR3 spells CASSPRASSGNTIYF.

J is TRBJ2-7 and V is TRBV21-1; the TCRdb call, TRBD2, lacks DNA for checking. TRBV21-1 is a pseudogene. The CDR3 contains 15 residues. This CDR3 is CASSKRDYPSYEQYF.

The chain employs TRBV24-1 and TRBJ2-1; TCRdb's D call, TRBD1, is unchecked because there is no DNA. This CDR3 contains 14 residues. Looked up from germline, CDR1 is KGHDR and CDR2 is SFDVKD. CDR3 protein: CATSDPRGGTGQFF.

V and J are TRBV12-3 or TRBV12-4 and TRBJ2-1. The CDR3 is 13 amino acids. The CDR3: CASRRRGFDEQFF.

The V gene is TRBV3-1, the J gene TRBJ2-3; TCRdb's D gene call, TRBD1, goes unchecked for lack of DNA. This CDR3 is built from 14 residues. Germline V gene sequence: CDR1 LGHDT, CDR2 YNNKEL (reference sequence). The CDR3 loop reads CASSQEQGVDTQYF.

The CDR3 protein is CAISPSTVSYEQYF. The rearrangement joins TRBV10-3 to TRBJ2-7. There are 14 residues in the CDR3. CDR1 ENHRY and CDR2 SYGVKD come from the germline V gene.

CDR3 in amino acids: CASSPNSGYNEQFF. V gene TRBV5-4 combines with J gene TRBJ2-1. CDR3 length: 14 amino acids. The V gene's germline CDR1 is SGHNT and CDR2 YYREEE (reference sequence).

The chain uses TRBV15 and TRBJ2-3; TCRdb gives TRBD2 as the D gene, but with no DNA this cannot be confirmed. The CDR3 loop spans 16 amino acids. Germline assignment: CDR1 LNHNV and CDR2 YYDKDF (reference sequence). CDR3 sequence: CATSRGTSGSKDTQYF.

This chain joins TRBV9 and TRBJ2-2. There are 14 residues in the CDR3. Germline CDR1 and CDR2: SGDLS and YYNGEE. This CDR3 reads CASSVVAGTGELFF.

The CDR3 sequence is CAISSSGSWVDTQYF. V and J are TRBV10-3 and TRBJ2-3; TCRdb proposes TRBD2, but this gene call is untestable without DNA. The germline CDR1 and CDR2 sequences are ENHRY and SYGVKD. The CDR3 contains 15 residues.

The J gene is TRBJ2-1, the V gene TRBV5-1; TCRdb indicates TRBD2, and absent DNA this call remains unverified. This CDR3 is 18 amino acids long. Germline V gene lookup returns CDR1 SGHRS and CDR2 YFSETQ. CDR3 sequence: CASSLELAWTSSYNEQFF.

The rearrangement uses TRBV18 and TRBJ2-7; TCRdb proposes TRBD1, but this gene call is untestable without DNA. Germline CDR1 reads KGHSH; CDR2 reads LQKENI. The CDR3 extends over 15 amino acids. CDR3 amino acids: CASSRRTGGSYEQYF.

CDR3 loop: CSVIGSSYEQYF. The V call is TRBV20-1, the J call TRBJ2-7. Per germline, CDR1 DFQATT and CDR2 SNEGSKA (reference sequence). The CDR3 runs to 12 residues.

The chain uses TRBV5-1 and TRBJ2-3. Germline values: CDR1 SGHRS, CDR2 YFSETQ. The CDR3 contains 14 residues. CDR3 region: CASSFDTRPDTQYF.

The rearrangement uses TRBV5-1 and TRBJ2-5; TCRdb picks TRBD1, but there is no DNA to check that call. CDR1 and CDR2 (germline): SGHRS, YFSETQ. The CDR3 runs to 14 residues. The CDR3 reads CASSQGRDVETQYF.

The chain couples TRBV24-1 to TRBJ2-1. Per germline, CDR1 KGHDR and CDR2 SFDVKD. The CDR3 totals 15 residues. The CDR3 protein is CATGDRGGSYNEQFF.